This passage covers 9 T cell receptor beta chains from one sample sequenced in a study of T cell repertoires in cytomegalovirus infection. These receptors are not linked to any known antigen. MiXCR was run by TCRdb on the reads, yielding one entry per CDR3 protein. This table has approximately 350,000 distinct CDR3 sequences, roughly a third appearing once. This material consisted of cultured PBMCs, taken from culture after CMV antigen stimulation. These TCRs come from a human donor in good health (CMV status not recorded). Some clones in this sample may be carry-over from other donors' samples.

The J gene is TRBJ2-1, the V gene TRBV27, with D unresolved. The CDR3 extends over 13 amino acids. Germline CDR1 and CDR2: MNHEY and SMNVEV (reference sequence). Trimming shortened V by 6 bases and J by 7 bases, and 13 bases separated the two germline ends. The CDR3 region has the DNA TGTGCCAGCAGCCCCACCTTCCCGAATGAGCAGTTCTTC. Protein: CASSPTFPNEQFF.

The rearrangement links TRBV7-9 to TRBJ1-5; TRBD1 matches at 7 bases. CDR1 SEHNR and CDR2 FQNEAQ come from the germline V gene (reference sequence). The CDR3 is 14 residues long. J lost 5 bases, V lost 6 bases, and 7 bases had no gene match. The CDR3 spells CASSSSGTDQPQHF. The CDR3 nucleotides read TGTGCCAGCAGTTCATCCGGGACAGATCAGCCCCAGCATTTT.

CDR3 bases: TGTGCCAGCTCACCTACGCGGTGGAGGAACACTGAAGCTTTCTTT. Its protein product is CASSPTRWRNTEAFF. The chain links TRBV18 to TRBJ1-1, with D hard to call. Germline V gene sequence: CDR1 KGHSH, CDR2 LQKENI. Trimming removed 3 bases from V and 1 base from J, with 12 bases in between. This CDR3 is built from 15 residues.

The table lists this clonotype with a count of one. The rearrangement joins TRBV7-6 to TRBJ2-1; 10 nucleotides match TRBD2. V trimming: 5 bases; J trimming: 3 bases; junction bases outside the gene matches: 4. This CDR3 contains 15 residues. Per germline, CDR1 SGHVS and CDR2 FNYEAQ. In DNA, the CDR3 is TGTGCCAGCAGCACCGGGACTAGCGACTACAATGAGCAGTTCTTC. Translation: CASSTGTSDYNEQFF. Drawing the rest from reference TRBV7-6 and TRBJ2-1, the complete variable domain is GAGVSQSPRYKVTKRGQDVALRCDPISGHVSLYWYRQALGQGPEFLTYFNYEAQQDKSGLPNDRFSAERPEGSISTLTIQRTEQRDSAMYRCASSTGTSDYNEQFFGPGTRLTVL.

V gene TRBV30 combines with J gene TRBJ2-3; 8 positions match TRBD2. CDR3 size: 13 residues. After removal of 8 bases from V and 3 bases from J, the junction contained 7 bases not matched to a gene. Germline V lookup: CDR1 GTSNPN, CDR2 SVGIG (reference sequence). The CDR3 loop reads CAGDSGSTDTQYF. In DNA form, the CDR3 reads TGTGCCGGAGACAGCGGGAGTACAGATACGCAGTATTTT.

The chain has TRBV9 and TRBJ2-5; 7 bases map to TRBD2. Germline values: CDR1 SGDLS, CDR2 YYNGEE. This CDR3 contains 14 residues. The junction had 7 bases not matched to a gene; V was cut back by 7 bases and J by 1 base. The CDR3: CASGAGEAQETQYF. For the CDR3, the DNA is TGTGCCAGCGGTGCGGGAGAGGCCCAAGAGACCCAGTACTTC. Using reference TRBV9 and TRBJ2-5 for the parts outside the CDR3, the full variable domain is DSGVTQTPKHLITATGQRVTLRCSPRSGDLSVYWYQQSLDQGLQFLIQYYNGEERAKGNILERFSAQQFPDLHSELNLSSLELGDSALYFCASGAGEAQETQYFGPGTRLLVL.

This clonotype is deemed medium-sized. The chain couples TRBV7-2 to TRBJ2-1; D is perhaps TRBD2 (5 bases). Between the trimmed V and J ends, which lost 2 bases and 0 bases, there was a span of 11 bases. Per germline, CDR1 SGHTA and CDR2 FQGNSA. This CDR3 spans 16 amino acids. CDR3 coding DNA: TGTGCCAGCAGCTTACTTGCGGGCAGCTCCTACAATGAGCAGTTCTTC. Protein: CASSLLAGSSYNEQFF.

There are many counts of this clonotype. The V call is TRBV7-2, the J call TRBJ1-6; no clear D gene. V was shortened by 5 bases and J by 8 bases, with 10 bases between the two germline ends. The V gene's germline CDR1 is SGHTA and CDR2 FQGNSA. The CDR3 is made up of 13 amino acids. CDR3 amino acids: CASSPSLDSPLHF. CDR3 coding DNA: TGTGCCAGCAGCCCAAGCCTCGATTCACCCCTCCACTTT.

This clonotype was picked up many times. The gene calls are TRBV7-2 and TRBJ1-1; D is undetermined. CDR1 is SGHTA, CDR2 FQGNSA, per germline. The CDR3 loop spans 15 amino acids. Trimming shortened V by 0 bases and J by 4 bases, and 12 bases separated the two germline ends. CDR3 residues: CASSLAGFSPTEAFF. The CDR3, as DNA: TGTGCCAGCAGCTTAGCTGGCTTTTCCCCCACTGAAGCTTTCTTT.